These 9 T cell receptor beta chains share one sample of origin, sequenced in a study of patients and donors after allogeneic stem cell transplantation. TCRdb ran MiXCR on the RT-PCR reads and lists one entry per CDR3 protein. The sample consists of around 25,000 distinct CDR3 sequences, 35% to 45% of them appearing once. The sample was blood, either unsorted or a sorted T cell fraction (not recorded which). The receptors derive from a human donor who was either an allogeneic HSCT recipient or a stem cell or donor lymphocyte infusion donor (not recorded which). It is not recorded whose cells these are; they may come from a transplant donor.

This clonotype was seen only a few times. This chain's CDR3 is CASRLSGGTDTQYF. CDR3 in DNA: TGTGCCAGCAGATTAAGCGGGGGCACAGATACGCAGTATTTT. The rearrangement links TRBV12-3 or TRBV12-4 to TRBJ2-3; TRBD2 matches 7 bases. The CDR3 is 14 amino acids. J lost 1 base, V lost 6 bases, and 4 bases had no gene match.

This clonotype was counted only a few times. The chain uses TRBV6-6 and TRBJ2-7; possibly TRBD1 or TRBD2 for D (6 bases each). The CDR3 runs 14 residues. Looked up from germline, CDR1 is MNHNY and CDR2 is SVGAGI (reference sequence). V shed 6 bases and J shed 1 base, with 13 bases lying between them. CDR3 loop: CASRLTGRSYEQYF. CDR3 DNA: TGTGCCAGCAGACTAACAGGGAGGTCCTACGAGCAGTACTTC.

The V and J genes are TRBV12-3 or TRBV12-4 and TRBJ2-2; 7 nucleotides agree with TRBD1. The ends lost 7 bases at V and 1 base at J; junction bases unmatched: 3. The CDR3 consists of 14 residues. The CDR3 spells CASTDRRNTGELFF. CDR3 DNA sequence: TGTGCCAGCACGGACAGGCGGAACACCGGGGAGCTGTTTTTT.

This clonotype is categorized as medium-sized. The genes are TRBV20-1 and TRBJ2-1, with D unclear. The CDR3 length is 15 residues. The germline V gene has CDR1 DFQATT and CDR2 SNEGSKA (reference sequence). With 4 bases removed from V and 3 bases from J, the gap between germline ends came to 16 bases. The DNA for the CDR3 is TGCAGTGCTACCGAAGACATACCCTACTACAATGAGCAGTTCTTC. Encoded protein: CSATEDIPYYNEQFF.

The J gene is TRBJ1-1, the V gene TRBV20-1, with D uncertain. This CDR3 has 14 residues. Trimming stripped 3 bases from V and 0 bases from J, with 11 bases between. The germline gives CDR1 DFQATT, CDR2 SNEGSKA (reference sequence). DNA for the CDR3: TGCAGTGCTAGCCCCGGGTCCATGAACACTGAAGCTTTCTTT. Its translation: CSASPGSMNTEAFF.

V usage is TRBV5-1 and J usage is TRBJ1-6, with a tentative D call TRBD1 (6 bases). The CDR3 covers 15 residues. From germline, CDR1 is SGHRS and CDR2 YFSETQ. Trimming shortened V by 4 bases and J by 8 bases, and 16 bases separated the two germline ends. The CDR3 here is CASSPNTGIDSPLHF. CDR3 nucleotide sequence: TGCGCCAGCAGCCCTAACACAGGGATAGATTCACCCCTCCACTTT. The full variable domain, completed using reference TRBV5-1 and TRBJ1-6, is KAGVTQTPRYLIKTRGQQVTLSCSPISGHRSVSWYQQTPGQGLQFLFEYFSETQRNKGNFPGRFSGRQFSNSRSEMNVSTLELGDSALYLCASSPNTGIDSPLHFGNGTRLTVT.

The V and J genes are TRBV10-1 and TRBJ1-6; 10 nucleotides align to TRBD1. The CDR3 runs 16 residues. Germline values: CDR1 WNHNN, CDR2 SYGVQD (reference sequence). With 7 bases clipped from V and 7 bases from J, the junction kept 10 bases outside the gene matches. The CDR3: CASTVAPGQGNSPLHF. Written as DNA, the CDR3 is TGCGCCAGCACCGTAGCACCGGGACAGGGGAATTCACCCCTCCACTTT.

V is TRBV7-9 and J is TRBJ2-7, with 7 bases identical to TRBD1. Trimming removed 2 bases from V and 4 bases from J; junction bases left unmatched: 8. There are 15 residues in the CDR3. In germline, CDR1 is SEHNR, CDR2 FQNEAQ (reference sequence). The CDR3 DNA reads as TGTGCCAGCAGCTTACCCCGACAGGGTCTTTACGAGCAGTACTTC. It is translated as CASSLPRQGLYEQYF.

V usage is TRBV28 and J usage is TRBJ2-7; TRBD1 agrees at 9 bases. Germline-derived CDR1 and CDR2 are MDHEN and SYDVKM. The CDR3 has 16 amino acids. After removal of 6 bases from V and 0 bases from J, the junction contained 9 bases not matched to a gene. The CDR3 DNA is TGTGCCAGCAGGAGATGGGACAGGGACAGCTCCTACGAGCAGTACTTC. It specifies CASRRWDRDSSYEQYF.